This T cell receptor (beta chain) came from a study of T cells in Graves' hyperthyroidism and ophthalmopathy. Amplification yielded TCR beta CDR3 regions, with RNA transcripts as the source. The HTBI set primed first-round TCR CDR3 RT-PCR. Each CDR3 protein is one row after TCRdb ran MiXCR on the multiplex PCR reads. This sample carries about 640,000 distinct CDR3 sequences, about a fifth of them seen once, and the ten largest clones take 30% to 40%. CDR1 and CDR2 (germline): MNHNS, SASEGT. The CDR3 runs 16 residues. Unmatched junction bases numbered 8, after V lost 5 bases and J lost 0 bases. The specimen was blood. This sequence was found in a man younger than 40 with Graves' ophthalmopathy. The chain has TRBV6-1 and TRBJ2-5; 8 nucleotides line up with TRBD1. The DNA for the CDR3 is TGTGCCAGCAGTACATTTACAGGGGGTTACCAAGAGACCCAGTACTTC. It codes for CASSTFTGGYQETQYF.